Each of the 27 T cell receptor beta chains below was sequenced from the same sample in a study of T cell repertoires in cytomegalovirus infection. Their target antigens are unknown. TCRdb redid the calling of the reads with MiXCR, one entry per CDR3 protein. The top ten hold over 12% of the sample, which has approximately 990,000 distinct CDR3 sequences, around 30% seen once. The sequences come from cultured CD8+ T cells from PBMCs, collected from culture after CMV antigen stimulation. The receptors here all came from a human donor in good health (CMV status not recorded). Some clones in this sample may be carry-over from other donors' samples.

J is TRBJ2-1 and V is TRBV5-1, with D perhaps matching TRBD1 (5 bases). Between the trimmed V and J ends, which lost 2 bases and 8 bases, there was a span of 17 bases. The CDR3 consists of 15 residues. The germline V gene encodes CDR1 SGHRS and CDR2 YFSETQ. The CDR3 reads CASSLEGHPFDEQFF. The CDR3 DNA reads TGCGCCAGCAGCTTAGAAGGACACCCTTTTGATGAGCAGTTCTTC. Based on the CDR3 plus reference TRBV5-1 and TRBJ2-1, the full variable domain is KAGVTQTPRYLIKTRGQQVTLSCSPISGHRSVSWYQQTPGQGLQFLFEYFSETQRNKGNFPGRFSGRQFSNSRSEMNVSTLELGDSALYLCASSLEGHPFDEQFFGPGTRLTVL.

This clonotype was counted only a few times. This sequence joins TRBV29-1 and TRBJ1-1; the match to TRBD1 covers 9 bases. Losses at the gene ends were 7 bases for V and 6 bases for J; bases not matched to a gene: 6. This CDR3 is built from 12 residues. CDR1 is SQVTM and CDR2 is ANQGSEA in the germline V gene. In nucleotides, the CDR3 is TGCAGCGGCGGGACAGGGAGGGCTGAAGCTTTCTTT. This sequence encodes CSGGTGRAEAFF.

This chain links TRBV7-6 with TRBJ2-1; 7 bases map to TRBD2. CDR3 length equals 14 residues. The germline V gene encodes CDR1 SGHVS and CDR2 FNYEAQ. Losses at the gene ends were 7 bases for V and 8 bases for J; bases not matched to a gene: 11. The CDR3 sequence: CASTWGGGSDEQFF. The CDR3 DNA reads TGTGCCAGCACCTGGGGGGGGGGGTCCGATGAGCAGTTCTTC.

This clonotype was detected ten times or more. The chain combines TRBV12-3 or TRBV12-4 with TRBJ1-2, with a weak D call TRBD1 (5 bases). Trimming shortened V by 3 bases and J by 2 bases, and 13 bases separated the two germline ends. This CDR3 comprises 15 residues. The DNA for the CDR3 is TGTGCCAGCAGTTTTTCAGGGAGGGGCAACTATGGCTACACCTTC. This encodes CASSFSGRGNYGYTF.

Many counts were recorded for this clonotype. V and J are TRBV7-2 and TRBJ2-7; 9 nucleotides align to TRBD1. The CDR3 totals 16 residues. Germline CDR1 SGHTA, CDR2 FQGNSA. J lost 1 base, V lost 5 bases, and 9 bases had no gene match. The CDR3 DNA sequence: TGTGCCAGCAGCCTCTCCACCGGGACAGGGTCCTACGAGCAGTACGTC. It codes for CASSLSTGTGSYEQYV.

Comment on this clonotype: The conserved closing phenylalanine or tryptophan is absent in this CDR3, likely reflecting a read error. It is unclear where the CDR3 begins or ends on the DNA, so no DNA is shown, and the CDR3 is as TCRdb lists it. The chain recombines TRBV7-6 with TRBJ2-5; TRBD2 is the table's D call, not checked against the DNA. Germline assignment: CDR1 SGHVS and CDR2 FNYEAQ. Both ends counted, the CDR3 spans 12 residues. CDR3 loop: CASSPHDLALRS.

Written as DNA, the CDR3 is TGTGCCAGCAGCTCAGGAGTAGCCGACTACGAGCAGTACTTC. As protein: CASSSGVADYEQYF. J is TRBJ2-7 and V is TRBV6-6; D is ambiguous. CDR1 and CDR2 from the germline V gene are MNHNY and SVGAGI (reference sequence). Trimming cost V 6 bases and J 3 bases, with 15 bases left between them. The length of the CDR3 is 14 residues.

The J gene is TRBJ2-5, the V gene TRBV7-9, with 7 nucleotides matching TRBD2. The V and J ends lost 0 bases and 4 bases, in that order; junction bases with no gene match: 5. This CDR3 has 15 amino acids. Germline CDR1 and CDR2: SEHNR and FQNEAQ (reference sequence). The CDR3 here is CASSLAGRGRETQYF. In nucleotides, the CDR3 is TGTGCCAGCAGCTTAGCAGGGAGGGGTCGAGAGACCCAGTACTTC.

The chain employs TRBV15 and TRBJ2-7; 9 bases are shared with TRBD1. Germline loops: CDR1 LNHNV, CDR2 YYDKDF (reference sequence). V lost 3 bases to trimming and J lost 9 bases; unmatched junction nucleotides: 15. The CDR3 has 16 residues. The CDR3 loop reads CATSRDKYRDRAVQYF. Here the CDR3 DNA reads TGTGCCACCAGCAGGGATAAGTACCGGGACAGGGCCGTGCAGTACTTC.

The chain links TRBV2 to TRBJ2-2; 11 bases are shared with TRBD2. V dropped 1 base and J dropped 0; count of bases not matched to a gene: 7. CDR1 is SNHLY, CDR2 FYNNEI, per germline. The CDR3 totals 19 residues. The DNA of the CDR3 is TGTGCCAGCAGTGAAGGGCCTAGCGGGGGGCCCGCGAACACCGGGGAGCTGTTTTTT. This translates into CASSEGPSGGPANTGELFF.

The gene calls are TRBV7-8 and TRBJ2-2; the match to TRBD1 covers 8 bases. The junction had 3 bases not matched to a gene; V was cut back by 3 bases and J by 0 bases. The CDR3 is 16 residues long. The V gene's germline CDR1 is SGHVS and CDR2 FQNEAQ. CDR3 sequence reads: CASSFPGGANTGELFF. The CDR3 region has the DNA TGTGCCAGCAGCTTTCCAGGGGGCGCGAACACCGGGGAGCTGTTTTTT.

Only a few counts were recorded for this clonotype. The rearrangement joins TRBV11-3 to TRBJ2-3; 8 nucleotides align to TRBD2. This CDR3 is 15 amino acids long. V dropped 4 bases and J dropped 4; count of bases not matched to a gene: 7. Germline V gives CDR1 SGHNT, CDR2 YENEEA. CDR3 bases: TGTGCCAGCAGCTCTGCGGGGGGACCATCAGATACGCAGTATTTT. This translates into CASSSAGGPSDTQYF.

This chain connects TRBV5-1 to TRBJ2-7; 8 positions match TRBD2. Trimming cost V 7 bases and J 3 bases; bases outside gene matches: 6. The CDR3 spans 13 residues. Per the germline V gene, CDR1 is SGHRS and CDR2 is YFSETQ. The CDR3 loop is CASRGGVGYEQYF. The CDR3 DNA reads as TGCGCCAGCCGGGGGGGTGTTGGCTACGAGCAGTACTTC.

This clonotype was detected only a few times. V gene TRBV7-6 combines with J gene TRBJ1-4; D remains unclear. Germline CDR1 SGHVS, CDR2 FNYEAQ. V shed 2 bases and J shed 0 bases, with 16 bases lying between them. The CDR3 spans 18 residues. The CDR3 nucleotides are TGTGCCAGCAGCTTAATTTTTCGAGGAGCAGCAACTAATGAAAAACTGTTTTTT. Its translation is CASSLIFRGAATNEKLFF. Using reference TRBV7-6 and TRBJ1-4 for the parts outside the CDR3, the full variable domain is GAGVSQSPRYKVTKRGQDVALRCDPISGHVSLYWYRQALGQGPEFLTYFNYEAQQDKSGLPNDRFSAERPEGSISTLTIQRTEQRDSAMYRCASSLIFRGAATNEKLFFGSGTQLSVL.

The chain is built from TRBV4-1 and TRBJ2-1; 7 bases are shared with TRBD1. This CDR3 spans 16 amino acids. Looked up from germline, CDR1 is MGHRA and CDR2 is YSYEKL. Germline trimming cut 0 bases from V and 2 bases from J; bases unmatched to any gene: 4. CDR3 loop: CASSQDWQGAYNEQFF. The CDR3 nucleotides read TGCGCCAGCAGCCAAGATTGGCAGGGGGCCTACAATGAGCAGTTCTTC.

This clonotype was observed at least ten times. V usage is TRBV12-3 or TRBV12-4 and J usage is TRBJ1-1; D is ambiguous. V dropped 6 bases and J dropped 6 bases, with 11 bases sitting between them. The CDR3 consists of 12 residues. CDR3 nucleotides: TGTGCCAGCAGACTTTCAGGCCCTGAAGCTTTCTTT. Translation gives CASRLSGPEAFF.

The sample holds a few counts of this clonotype. The rearrangement links TRBV3-1 to TRBJ1-1, with D possibly matching TRBD1 (5 bases). Per germline, CDR1 LGHDT and CDR2 YNNKEL (reference sequence). The CDR3 runs 12 residues. Trimming cost V 5 bases and J 11 bases, with 15 bases left between them. The CDR3 DNA reads as TGTGCCAGCAGCTCGGGGGATCCCGGGGCTTTCTTT. Its translation is CASSSGDPGAFF.

The chain carries TRBV7-4 and TRBJ1-1; 7 bases align to TRBD1. With 3 bases clipped from V and 6 bases from J, the junction kept 13 bases outside the gene matches. From germline, CDR1 is SGHVT and CDR2 SQSDAQ. The CDR3 sequence is 16 residues long. The CDR3 DNA reads TGTGCCAGCAGCTTGCCCCTCGGGACAGCCGATTCTGAAGCTTTCTTT. This codes for CASSLPLGTADSEAFF.

There are a few counts of this clonotype. The chain couples TRBV20-1 to TRBJ1-5; TRBD1 aligns across 9 bases. Germline CDR1 reads DFQATT; CDR2 reads SNEGSKA (reference sequence). The trim removed 6 bases at V and 4 bases at J, leaving 7 bases unmatched. The CDR3 extends over 14 amino acids. CDR3 sequence: CSAGDRASNQPQHF. DNA of the CDR3: TGCAGTGCCGGGGACAGGGCTTCGAATCAGCCCCAGCATTTT.

The V gene is TRBV29-1, the J gene TRBJ2-3; D uncertain. The germline gives CDR1 SQVTM, CDR2 ANQGSEA. The CDR3 loop spans 18 amino acids. V was cut by 5 bases and J by 3 bases, with 27 bases left in between. This CDR3 reads CSVYPVAWPNQGTDTQYF. The CDR3 nucleotides are TGCAGCGTTTATCCGGTGGCGTGGCCGAATCAAGGGACAGATACGCAGTATTTT.

This clonotype has a single count. V gene TRBV4-1 combines with J gene TRBJ2-1; D possibly corresponds to TRBD2 (6 bases). Per the germline V gene, CDR1 is MGHRA and CDR2 is YSYEKL. V lost 0 bases and J 5 bases, leaving 11 bases between the germline ends. The CDR3 spans 15 residues. Here the CDR3 DNA reads TGCGCCAGCAGCCAAGATGCGGGGCCCCACAATGAGCAGTTCTTC. This gives the protein CASSQDAGPHNEQFF.

This clonotype was recorded a few times. The chain recombines TRBV7-6 with TRBJ1-2; the D gene is possibly TRBD1 (5 bases). Trimming pared 5 bases from V and 0 bases from J, leaving 13 bases between. This CDR3 comprises 15 residues. CDR1 SGHVS and CDR2 FNYEAQ come from the germline V gene. The DNA of the CDR3 is TGTGCCAGCAGCGGTACAGGTGAATCTAACTATGGCTACACCTTC. This codes for CASSGTGESNYGYTF.

This clonotype was seen only once. This sequence may be a read error, since a much larger clone differs from it by one base. In this CDR3 the conserved last residue, phenylalanine or tryptophan, is missing, so a read error is likely. The chain couples TRBV12-3 or TRBV12-4 to TRBJ1-1; D might be TRBD1 (5 bases). The CDR3 runs to 11 residues. V dropped 7 bases and J dropped 5 bases, with 8 bases sitting between them. The CDR3 DNA reads TGTGCCAGCACCTGGGGGACTGAAGCTTTCCTT. This codes for CASTWGTEAFL.

The CDR3 sequence is CASSSGQGVVETQYF. CDR3 nucleotides: TGTGCCAGCAGCTCGGGACAGGGTGTGGTTGAGACCCAGTACTTC. The chain is built from TRBV3-1 and TRBJ2-5; 9 nucleotides match TRBD1. The germline gives CDR1 LGHDT, CDR2 YNNKEL (reference sequence). The CDR3 consists of 15 residues. The trim removed 5 bases at V and 5 bases at J, leaving 9 bases unmatched.

This clonotype was counted only a few times. The chain links TRBV12-5 to TRBJ1-4; unclear D gene. V shed 6 bases and J shed 6 bases, with 5 bases lying between them. There are 11 residues in the CDR3. The germline CDR1 and CDR2 sequences are LGHNT and FRNRAP. This CDR3 is CASGDHEKLFF. The CDR3 bases are TGTGCTAGTGGGGACCATGAAAAACTGTTTTTT.

The rearrangement joins TRBV7-6 to TRBJ2-1; tentatively, D is TRBD1 (6 bases). Between the trimmed V and J ends, which lost 1 base and 3 bases, there was a span of 10 bases. The CDR3 consists of 15 residues. Looked up from germline, CDR1 is SGHVS and CDR2 is FNYEAQ. For the CDR3, the DNA is TGTGCCAGCAGCTTAGTACCGGACAGCTACAATGAGCAGTTCTTC. It yields the protein CASSLVPDSYNEQFF.

In the case of this clonotype: The germline gene is not matched at one end of the junction; a read error may be the cause. CDR3 amino acids: CASSSGGAETPYF. Here the CDR3 DNA reads TGTGCCAGCAGTAGCGGGGGGGCCGAGACCCCGTACTTC. V gene TRBV27 combines with J gene TRBJ2-5; 10 bases align to TRBD2. The CDR3 runs to 13 residues. The germline V gene has CDR1 MNHEY and CDR2 SMNVEV (reference sequence).